This T cell receptor beta chain came from a study of control samples from healthy donors and cancer patients. V shed 7 bases and J shed 6 bases, with 15 bases lying between them. The CDR3 has 13 amino acids. In this sample, this clone turned up a few times. Only in-frame clones appear in the TCRdb table, and some are missing; sequencing was by immunoSEQ multiplex PCR. The sample holds over 150,000 clones, nearly 90% seen once. V gene TRBV12-3 or TRBV12-4 combines with J gene TRBJ1-1; D is possibly TRBD1 (6 bases). The sequenced sample was blood. This TCR derives from a woman aged 50 to 65 in good health. DNA for the CDR3: TGTGCCAGCACCATCACAGGGTACTCTGAAGCTTTCTTT. It is translated as CASTITGYSEAFF.